The 20 T cell receptor beta chains in this list originate from one sample, sequenced in a study of regulatory dendritic cells for organ transplantation. Generated by immunoSEQ multiplex PCR, the TCRdb table keeps only in-frame clones and is missing some. The sample lists some 29,000 clones; approximately 80% were seen once. The sequenced sample consisted of naive CD4+ T cells from blood. Subset in this sample: CD45RA+ naive T cells. The origin of the receptors is a human donor in good health.

V and J are TRBV2 and TRBJ2-7, with 10 bases that match TRBD2. The CDR3 spans 15 residues. With V trimmed by 4 bases and J by 4 bases, 7 bases remained unmatched. CDR1 and CDR2 (germline): SNHLY, FYNNEI. CDR3 sequence (DNA): TGTGCCAGCAGTGGGACTAGCGGAAACACATACGAGCAGTACTTC. Protein sequence: CASSGTSGNTYEQYF.

This clone was picked up one time. The rearrangement uses TRBV19 and TRBJ1-1; perhaps TRBD1 as D (6 bases). The germline V gene encodes CDR1 LNHDA and CDR2 SQIVND (reference sequence). Trimming shortened V by 2 bases and J by 4 bases, and 14 bases separated the two germline ends. This CDR3 comprises 15 residues. The CDR3 protein is CASSISLGARTEAFF. CDR3 nucleotides: TGTGCCAGTAGTATAAGCCTGGGGGCGCGCACTGAAGCTTTCTTT.

The rearrangement links TRBV5-1 to TRBJ1-3; D call uncertain. The V and J ends lost 3 bases and 0 bases respectively, with 10 bases between them. Germline CDR1 and CDR2: SGHRS and YFSETQ. The CDR3 runs 15 residues. The DNA of the CDR3 is TGCGCCAGCAGCTCCGACTGGAGCTCTGGAAACACCATATATTTT. It specifies CASSSDWSSGNTIYF.

The chain joins TRBV4-1 to TRBJ2-7; 8 bases match TRBD1. Per germline, CDR1 MGHRA and CDR2 YSYEKL. The CDR3 totals 16 residues. V trimming: 4 bases; J trimming: 2 bases; junction bases outside the gene matches: 10. The CDR3, as DNA: TGCGCCAGCAGCCTGACCACAGGGGGAACCCCCTACGAGCAGTACTTC. It specifies CASSLTTGGTPYEQYF.

The CDR3 DNA is TGTGCCAGCTCACCTACGGGCAATCAGCCCCAGCATTTT. This sequence encodes CASSPTGNQPQHF. This chain connects TRBV18 to TRBJ1-5, with D unclear. The CDR3 runs to 13 residues. Trimming took off 3 bases at V and 2 bases at J, with 5 bases between the two ends. Germline V CDR1 and CDR2: KGHSH, LQKENI.

The gene calls are TRBV27 and TRBJ2-2, with D possibly matching TRBD1 (6 bases). CDR3 length: 15 residues. Germline V gives CDR1 MNHEY, CDR2 SMNVEV (reference sequence). V dropped 4 bases and J dropped 0 bases, with 9 bases sitting between them. The CDR3 sequence is CASSSQGPNTGELFF. Written as DNA, the CDR3 is TGTGCCAGCAGTTCACAGGGCCCGAACACCGGGGAGCTGTTTTTT.

The chain employs TRBV19 and TRBJ2-6, with TRBD1 matching over 11 bases. Germline V lookup: CDR1 LNHDA, CDR2 SQIVND (reference sequence). CDR3 size: 16 residues. J gave up 0 bases and V 10 bases, and 5 bases lay outside the gene matches. CDR3 region: CATGQGVPSGANVLTF. The CDR3 bases are TGTGCCACGGGACAGGGGGTACCCTCTGGGGCCAACGTCCTGACTTTC.

This sequence joins TRBV2 and TRBJ1-5, with 7 positions matching TRBD1. The CDR3 has 13 residues. The trim removed 11 bases at V and 5 bases at J, leaving 9 bases unmatched. Germline CDR1 is SNHLY and CDR2 is FYNNEI. CDR3 loop: CAGQDDRDQPQHF. CDR3 bases: TGTGCCGGGCAGGACGACAGGGATCAGCCCCAGCATTTT. Combining the CDR3 with reference TRBV2 and TRBJ1-5 gives the whole variable domain EPEVTQTPSHQVTQMGQEVILRCVPISNHLYFYWYRQILGQKVEFLVSFYNNEISEKSEIFDDQFSVERPDGSNFTLKIRSTKLEDSAMYFCAGQDDRDQPQHFGDGTRLSIL.

V and J are TRBV9 and TRBJ2-7; 9 nucleotides align to TRBD2. V lost 1 base, J lost 5 bases, and 4 bases stayed unmatched. The germline gives CDR1 SGDLS, CDR2 YYNGEE. The CDR3 consists of 14 residues. The CDR3 DNA reads as TGTGCCAGCAGCGTACGGCCTAGCGGGGACGAGCAGTACTTC. Its translation: CASSVRPSGDEQYF.

This sequence joins TRBV7-2 and TRBJ2-7; 12 bases line up with TRBD1. Trimming took 7 bases from V and 2 from J; bases not matched to a gene: 6. CDR3 length: 15 amino acids. Germline CDR1 SGHTA, CDR2 FQGNSA. The CDR3 sequence is CASTPGQGAAYEQYF. For the CDR3, the DNA is TGTGCCAGCACTCCGGGACAGGGGGCTGCCTACGAGCAGTACTTC.

The genes are TRBV6-5 and TRBJ2-5, with a weak D call TRBD1 (6 bases). The germline V gene encodes CDR1 MNHEY and CDR2 SVGAGI. The length of the CDR3 is 15 residues. The V gene lost 6 bases and the J gene lost 4 bases, with 18 bases spanning the gap. CDR3 sequence: CASSSRQQQGETQYF. CDR3 DNA sequence: TGTGCCAGCAGCAGTCGACAGCAACAGGGAGAGACCCAGTACTTC.

The chain combines TRBV5-1 with TRBJ2-5, with 9 bases identical to TRBD2. The CDR3 spans 14 residues. Germline CDR1 is SGHRS and CDR2 is YFSETQ. Losses at the gene ends were 3 bases for V and 3 bases for J; bases not matched to a gene: 3. CDR3 DNA: TGCGCCAGCAGCTCCCGGACTAGCGAAGAGACCCAGTACTTC. Amino acid sequence: CASSSRTSEETQYF.

The chain joins TRBV27 to TRBJ1-2; D might be TRBD1 (5 bases). V gave up 6 bases and J gave up 8 bases, with 16 bases separating them. The CDR3 covers 13 residues. The germline V gene has CDR1 MNHEY and CDR2 SMNVEV (reference sequence). Written as DNA, the CDR3 is TGTGCCAGCAGGTGGGAGGGGCAAGGGGGCTACACCTTC. Protein sequence: CASRWEGQGGYTF.

The chain combines TRBV2 with TRBJ1-2; D unresolved. CDR1 and CDR2 (germline): SNHLY, FYNNEI. This CDR3 is 11 amino acids long. V lost 5 bases and J 6 bases, leaving 7 bases between the germline ends. The CDR3, as DNA: TGTGCCAGCAGTAACCGGGATGGCTACACCTTC. Its translation: CASSNRDGYTF.

The chain recombines TRBV6-5 with TRBJ2-5; 11 bases fit TRBD2. The CDR3 runs 16 residues. The germline CDR1 and CDR2 sequences are MNHEY and SVGAGI. With V trimmed by 4 bases and J by 4 bases, 8 bases remained unmatched. CDR3 in amino acids: CASSSPTSGASETQYF. CDR3 sequence (DNA): TGTGCCAGCAGTTCCCCGACTAGCGGGGCTTCAGAGACCCAGTACTTC.

The chain uses TRBV19 and TRBJ2-7; TRBD1 aligns across 8 bases. The CDR3 runs 15 residues. CDR1 is LNHDA and CDR2 is SQIVND in the germline V gene (reference sequence). Trimming at V came to 3 bases and at J to 6 bases, leaving 10 bases not matched to a gene. This CDR3 is CASSISTGAVGEQYF. CDR3 DNA sequence: TGTGCCAGTAGTATCTCGACAGGGGCAGTTGGCGAGCAGTACTTC.

This clone was seen just once. The chain joins TRBV7-9 to TRBJ1-4; D not resolved. V gave up 5 bases and J gave up 1 base, with 11 bases separating them. CDR3 length: 15 residues. The germline gives CDR1 SEHNR, CDR2 FQNEAQ (reference sequence). The CDR3 region is CASSPPTGTNEKLFF. CDR3 bases: TGTGCCAGCAGCCCGCCGACTGGAACTAATGAAAAACTGTTTTTT.

J is TRBJ2-3 and V is TRBV9; no clear D gene. From germline, CDR1 is SGDLS and CDR2 YYNGEE. The V end lost 4 bases, the J end lost 4 bases, and 19 bases lay between the germline ends. This CDR3 region has 16 residues. In nucleotides, the CDR3 is TGTGCCAGCAGCCTAATTGGAAGACCTGCGGCAGATACGCAGTATTTT. It specifies CASSLIGRPAADTQYF. Using reference TRBV9 and TRBJ2-3 for the parts outside the CDR3, the full variable domain is DSGVTQTPKHLITATGQRVTLRCSPRSGDLSVYWYQQSLDQGLQFLIQYYNGEERAKGNILERFSAQQFPDLHSELNLSSLELGDSALYFCASSLIGRPAADTQYFGPGTRLTVL.

This sequence joins TRBV5-1 and TRBJ1-6; D unresolved. This CDR3 has 15 residues. Germline CDR1 and CDR2: SGHRS and YFSETQ. The V end was cut by 2 bases, the J end by 1 base, with 7 bases between. CDR3 residues: CASSLTQSYNSPLHF. The CDR3 DNA reads TGCGCCAGCAGCTTAACCCAGTCCTATAATTCACCCCTCCACTTT.

The V call is TRBV18, the J call TRBJ2-7; D uncertain. V lost 0 bases and J lost 2, with 8 bases in between. CDR3 length: 14 residues. Germline V gene lookup returns CDR1 KGHSH and CDR2 LQKENI. The chain's CDR3 is CASSPPASPYEQYF. The CDR3 DNA reads TGTGCCAGCTCACCACCGGCCAGTCCCTACGAGCAGTACTTC.